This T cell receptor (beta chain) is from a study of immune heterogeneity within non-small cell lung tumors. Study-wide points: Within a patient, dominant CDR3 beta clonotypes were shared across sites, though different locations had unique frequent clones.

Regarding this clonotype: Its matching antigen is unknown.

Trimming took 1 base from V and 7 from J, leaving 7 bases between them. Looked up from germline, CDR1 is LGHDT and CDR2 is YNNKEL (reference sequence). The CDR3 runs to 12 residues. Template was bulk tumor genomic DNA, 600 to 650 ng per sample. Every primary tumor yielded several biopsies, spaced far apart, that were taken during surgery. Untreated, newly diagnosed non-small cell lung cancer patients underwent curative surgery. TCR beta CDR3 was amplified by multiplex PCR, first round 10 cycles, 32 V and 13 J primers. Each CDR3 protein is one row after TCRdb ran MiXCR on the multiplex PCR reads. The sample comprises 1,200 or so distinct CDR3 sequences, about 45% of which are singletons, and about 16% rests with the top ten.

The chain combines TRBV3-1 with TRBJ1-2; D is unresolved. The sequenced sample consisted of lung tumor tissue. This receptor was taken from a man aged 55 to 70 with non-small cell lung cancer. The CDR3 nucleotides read TGTGCCAGCAGCCAAGGGGAGACTGGCTACACCTTC. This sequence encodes CASSQGETGYTF.